The next 24 T cell receptor beta chains were all read from a single sample in a study of patients with pleural tuberculosis. Each CDR3 protein is one row after TCRdb ran MiXCR on the reads. The data contain approximately 50,000 distinct CDR3 sequences, 7.3% of them singletons. Receptors originate from a human donor with pleural tuberculosis.

This clonotype occurred many times. The V gene is TRBV12-3 or TRBV12-4, the J gene TRBJ2-1, with a tentative D call TRBD2 (6 bases). The V and J ends lost 5 bases and 7 bases respectively, with 9 bases between them. The CDR3 contains 12 residues. CDR3: CASSLTRNEQFF. Written as DNA, the CDR3 is TGTGCCAGCAGTCTGACTAGGAATGAGCAGTTCTTC.

This chain joins TRBV4-1 and TRBJ1-4; TRBD1 is a possible D gene (5 bases). V lost 0 bases to trimming and J lost 4 bases, with 12 bases between them. Looked up from germline, CDR1 is MGHRA and CDR2 is YSYEKL. The CDR3 runs 16 residues. The CDR3 bases are TGCGCCAGCAGCCAAGAGTCCGGGGGACGTAATGAAAAACTGTTTTTT. Translating gives CASSQESGGRNEKLFF.

This clonotype was counted at least ten times. The chain employs TRBV6-2 or TRBV6-3 and TRBJ2-3; D is undetermined. V was shortened by 2 bases and J by 6 bases, with 12 bases between the two germline ends. Germline V gene lookup returns CDR1 MNHEY and CDR2 SVGEGT. This CDR3 contains 14 residues. As DNA, the CDR3 is TGTGCCAGCAGTTACACCCTCCTTGGGGATACGCAGTATTTT. Encoded protein: CASSYTLLGDTQYF.

The sample holds many counts of this clonotype. The rearrangement links TRBV6-1 to TRBJ2-1, with a tentative D call TRBD1 (6 bases). Looked up from germline, CDR1 is MNHNS and CDR2 is SASEGT. Trimming left V 5 bases short and J 3 bases short, with 11 bases between. The CDR3 runs 14 residues. The CDR3 reads CASSPRTDYNEQFF. The CDR3 region has the DNA TGTGCCAGCAGTCCGAGGACAGACTACAATGAGCAGTTCTTC.

This clonotype has at least ten counts. The chain uses TRBV2 and TRBJ2-1; tentatively, D is TRBD2 (6 bases). The germline V gene encodes CDR1 SNHLY and CDR2 FYNNEI. Trimming left V 5 bases short and J 2 bases short, with 10 bases between. There are 14 residues in the CDR3. The CDR3: CASSKSGPYNEQFF. The CDR3 nucleotides read TGTGCCAGCAGTAAGAGCGGGCCCTACAATGAGCAGTTCTTC.

This clonotype was seen repeatedly, ten times or more. The chain is built from TRBV18 and TRBJ2-3, with a weak D call TRBD2 (6 bases). Germline-derived CDR1 and CDR2 are KGHSH and LQKENI. The length of the CDR3 is 15 residues. V lost 6 bases, J lost 4 bases, and 17 bases lay in between. The CDR3 loop is CASSLQGSGADTQYF. The CDR3 coding sequence is TGTGCCAGCTCCCTACAAGGCTCGGGAGCAGATACGCAGTATTTT.

This clonotype appeared many times. V is TRBV18 and J is TRBJ2-3; either TRBD1 or TRBD2 may supply D (5 bases each). V lost 2 bases and J lost 2, with 17 bases in between. The germline gives CDR1 KGHSH, CDR2 LQKENI. The CDR3 is 17 amino acids. This CDR3 is CASSPELRGIFTDTQYF. The DNA for the CDR3 is TGTGCCAGCTCACCAGAACTCCGGGGCATATTCACAGATACGCAGTATTTT.

This clonotype was seen at least ten times. The DNA for the CDR3 is TGCAGTGCTAGCGGGAGAGGGGTAAAGTATGAGCAGTTCTTC. This encodes CSASGRGVKYEQFF. The V call is TRBV20-1, the J call TRBJ2-1, with D possibly matching TRBD2 (6 bases). V shed 3 bases and J shed 8 bases, with 17 bases lying between them. This CDR3 is 14 amino acids long. The germline V gene encodes CDR1 DFQATT and CDR2 SNEGSKA (reference sequence).

This clonotype counts as medium-sized. The V gene is TRBV12-3 or TRBV12-4, the J gene TRBJ1-6; D ambiguous. The length of the CDR3 is 14 residues. The ends were cut back, 5 bases at V and 0 bases at J, with 5 bases in the middle. CDR3 in DNA: TGTGCCAGCAGTCCTGGCTCCTATAATTCACCCCTCCACTTT. Amino acid sequence: CASSPGSYNSPLHF.

The table lists this clonotype with many counts. V gene TRBV5-6 combines with J gene TRBJ1-3; D is unclear. Germline V gene sequence: CDR1 SGHDT, CDR2 YYEEEE. The V gene lost 4 bases and the J gene lost 5 bases, with 4 bases spanning the gap. This CDR3 is 11 amino acids long. The CDR3 loop is CASSRRNTIYF. The CDR3 DNA sequence: TGTGCCAGCAGCCGCAGAAACACCATATATTTT.

This clonotype has a count of ten or more. This chain links TRBV12-3 or TRBV12-4 with TRBJ2-1, with 11 bases lining up with TRBD2. Trimming cost V 6 bases and J 5 bases; bases outside gene matches: 6. CDR3 size: 15 residues. CDR3 coding DNA: TGTGCCAGCAGCCTACTAGCGGGGGAGAACAATGAGCAGTTCTTC. Protein: CASSLLAGENNEQFF.

In this sample, this clonotype turned up many times. The chain is built from TRBV27 and TRBJ2-7; 7 bases are shared with TRBD2. V shed 2 bases and J 1 base; nucleotides not matched to a gene: 5. Germline V gives CDR1 MNHEY, CDR2 SMNVEV (reference sequence). The CDR3 spans 15 residues. The CDR3 coding sequence is TGTGCCAGCAGTTTAACCGGGAGGAAATCCTACGAGCAGTACTTC. It translates to CASSLTGRKSYEQYF.

This chain uses TRBV11-2 with TRBJ2-2; TRBD1 matches at 8 bases. The J segment lost 8 bases and the V segment lost 6 bases, leaving 11 bases of the junction unmatched. The germline CDR1 and CDR2 sequences are SGHAT and FQNNGV. The CDR3 has 15 amino acids. The DNA of the CDR3 is TGTGCCAGCAGACCTAACCCAGGGGGCGTGGGGGAGCTGTTTTTT. It encodes CASRPNPGGVGELFF.

Ten or more counts support this clonotype. The chain carries TRBV11-1 and TRBJ2-7, with unresolved D. V was pared by 1 base and J by 2 bases, with 12 bases between. CDR3 size: 15 residues. Germline V lookup: CDR1 SGHAT, CDR2 FQDESV (reference sequence). CDR3 protein: CASSLGALHTYEQYF. CDR3 nucleotides: TGTGCCAGCAGCTTAGGCGCTCTTCACACCTACGAGCAGTACTTC.

There are many counts of this clonotype. V usage is TRBV3-1 and J usage is TRBJ1-1; D is possibly TRBD1 (5 bases). Trimming removed 0 bases from V and 4 bases from J, with 15 bases in between. There are 16 residues in the CDR3. Germline V gene data show CDR1 as LGHDT and CDR2 as YNNKEL (reference sequence). CDR3 amino acids: CASSQDFWGPGTEAFF. The CDR3 DNA sequence: TGTGCCAGCAGCCAAGATTTCTGGGGACCGGGCACTGAAGCTTTCTTT.

The table lists this clonotype with many counts. The genes are TRBV11-2 and TRBJ2-3; D might be TRBD1 or TRBD2, each matching 5 bases. The ends were cut back, 5 bases at V and 0 bases at J, with 9 bases in the middle. The germline gives CDR1 SGHAT, CDR2 FQNNGV. This CDR3 has 14 residues. The CDR3 nucleotides read TGTGCCAGCAGCACTGGGGGAAGCACAGATACGCAGTATTTT. Translation gives CASSTGGSTDTQYF.

This clonotype showed up just once. This may stem from a read error, because a much larger clone lies one nucleotide away. This chain joins TRBV28 and TRBJ2-1; D may be TRBD1 (6 bases). The CDR3 has 14 amino acids. The germline gives CDR1 MDHEN, CDR2 SYDVKM. The CDR3 DNA sequence: TGTGCCAGCATTCGGGACACGACCTACAATGAGCAGCTCTTC. It translates to CASIRDTTYNEQLF.

This clonotype was seen more than once but under ten times. Given a much more abundant clone one base away, this may be a read error. The chain recombines TRBV3-1 with TRBJ1-5; the D is unclear. Germline V gene sequence: CDR1 LGHDT, CDR2 YNNKEL (reference sequence). This CDR3 contains 12 residues. CDR3 DNA: TGTGCCTGCAGCTTACCCAATCAGCCCCAGCATTTT. Translation: CACSLPNQPQHF.

This clonotype was seen repeatedly, ten times or more. This chain links TRBV28 with TRBJ2-3, with D unclear. There are 15 residues in the CDR3. The V and J ends lost 6 bases and 2 bases respectively, with 15 bases between them. CDR1 and CDR2 (germline): MDHEN, SYDVKM. DNA of the CDR3: TGTGCCAGCAGCGTCGTTGCCGTCCCCACAGATACGCAGTATTTT. It translates to CASSVVAVPTDTQYF.

This clonotype was observed at least ten times. The chain links TRBV29-1 to TRBJ2-3; 8 bases are shared with TRBD2. This CDR3 is built from 13 residues. The germline V gene encodes CDR1 SQVTM and CDR2 ANQGSEA. The junction had 12 bases not matched to a gene; V was cut back by 8 bases and J by 8 bases. The CDR3 reads CSWIAGSASTQYF. The CDR3 bases are TGCAGCTGGATAGCGGGATCGGCCAGTACGCAGTATTTT.

Only a few counts were recorded for this clonotype. The V gene is TRBV12-3 or TRBV12-4, the J gene TRBJ2-7; D uncertain. CDR3 length: 14 amino acids. Trimming cost V 3 bases and J 0 bases, with 9 bases left between them. The CDR3 protein is CASSLYESSYEQYV. The CDR3 DNA sequence: TGTGCCAGCAGTTTGTACGAGAGCTCCTACGAGCAGTACGTC.

This clonotype was counted at least ten times. V is TRBV27 and J is TRBJ1-1; no clear D gene. The CDR3 loop spans 14 amino acids. The ends were cut back, 5 bases at V and 5 bases at J, with 15 bases in the middle. The germline V gene has CDR1 MNHEY and CDR2 SMNVEV (reference sequence). CDR3 loop: CASSAPALGTEAFF. In DNA form, the CDR3 reads TGTGCCAGCAGTGCCCCAGCATTGGGAACTGAAGCTTTCTTT.

This clonotype occurred many times. The genes are TRBV6-2 or TRBV6-3 and TRBJ2-7; 8 bases line up with TRBD1. With V trimmed by 2 bases and J by 2 bases, 5 bases remained unmatched. Per the germline V gene, CDR1 is MNHEY and CDR2 is SVGEGT. The CDR3 covers 15 residues. Written as DNA, the CDR3 is TGTGCCAGCAGTTACCAGGACAGGGCCGCCTACGAGCAGTACTTC. Translation: CASSYQDRAAYEQYF.

The sample holds many counts of this clonotype. This chain connects TRBV5-1 to TRBJ2-3, with D possibly matching TRBD2 (5 bases). The CDR3 runs 14 residues. Looked up from germline, CDR1 is SGHRS and CDR2 is YFSETQ. With 5 bases removed from V and 1 base from J, the gap between germline ends came to 11 bases. The CDR3 sequence: CASRVGGGTDTQYF. The CDR3, as DNA: TGCGCCAGCAGAGTCGGAGGCGGCACAGATACGCAGTATTTT.